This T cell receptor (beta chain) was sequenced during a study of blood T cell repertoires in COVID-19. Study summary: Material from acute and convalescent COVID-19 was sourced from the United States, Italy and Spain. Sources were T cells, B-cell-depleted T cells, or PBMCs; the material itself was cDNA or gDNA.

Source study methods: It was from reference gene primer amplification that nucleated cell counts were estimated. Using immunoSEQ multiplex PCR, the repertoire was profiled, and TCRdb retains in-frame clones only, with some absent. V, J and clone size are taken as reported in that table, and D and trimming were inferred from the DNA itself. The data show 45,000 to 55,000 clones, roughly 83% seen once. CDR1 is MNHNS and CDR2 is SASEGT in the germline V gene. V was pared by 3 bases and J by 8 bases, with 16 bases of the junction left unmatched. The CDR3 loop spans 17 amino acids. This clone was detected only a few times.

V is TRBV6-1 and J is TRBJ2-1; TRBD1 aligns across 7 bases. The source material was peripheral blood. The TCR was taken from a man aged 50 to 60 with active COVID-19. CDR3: CASSDAGWGRGNYEQFF. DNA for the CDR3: TGTGCCAGCAGTGATGCAGGATGGGGCAGGGGGAACTATGAGCAGTTCTTC.